This T cell receptor (beta chain) is drawn from a study of blood T cells in healthy people across ages. Study-wide context: About one barcoded beta molecule was captured per two T cells (by template switching).

The CDR3 totals 16 residues. Germline loops: CDR1 MNHEY, CDR2 SMNVEV (reference sequence). V was clipped by 5 bases and J by 1 base, with 18 bases between them. Together with a sample-barcoded 5' primer, a J-beta primer mix was included in a second PCR lasting about 6 to 12 cycles. TCRdb reprocessed the 5' RACE reads with MiXCR, giving one entry per CDR3 protein. The sample lists 750,000 to 1,000,000 distinct CDR3 sequences; almost 30% were seen once. This clonotype has ten or more counts. This sample was also put to use in a study of T cells of mothers and their children. That report notes: A slight, non-significant increase in overlap was found for related mother-child pairs relative to unrelated pairs.

The receptor comes from a woman in her thirties or forties in good health. This rearrangement joins TRBV27 to TRBJ2-7; D not resolved. Input material: blood. The CDR3 here is CASSNIPPLPSYEQYF. The DNA of the CDR3 is TGTGCCAGCAGTAATATTCCCCCCCTCCCATCCTACGAGCAGTACTTC.